The count of the clone carrying this T cell receptor (beta chain) is one. What it binds is unknown. The sample is drawn from a study of cytomegalovirus exposure and HLA in healthy donors. Study in general: Earlier, almost 120 million unique TCR beta sequences were recovered from approximately 200 million T cells by an analysis.

The CDR3 length is 13 residues. With V trimmed by 3 bases and J by 3 bases, 2 bases remained unmatched. Germline lookup yields CDR1 KGHSH and CDR2 LQKENI. The study's findings and limits: Reports indicate that TCR beta sequences accurately predicted the HLA-A and HLA-B alleles of most subjects. Rare TCR sequences predominated, though certain public TCRs were found in many donors. Later analysis found that TCR beta chains associated with HLA were more clonally expanded than other, equally common chains.

The PCR made use of 60 Vbeta and 13 Jbeta primers. Sequencing used immunoSEQ multiplex PCR; TCRdb keeps in-frame clones, though not all of them. The top ten clones hold 6.5% of a sample with about 200,000 clones, around four fifths of them seen once. This rearrangement joins TRBV18 to TRBJ2-7, with 7 nucleotides matching TRBD2. The TCR comes from a woman aged 45 to 65 in good health and CMV-seropositive. Sequencing was performed on PBMCs. CDR3 loop: CASSPRDYYEQYF. In DNA, the CDR3 is TGTGCCAGCTCACCCCGGGACTACTACGAGCAGTACTTC.